These 17 T cell receptor beta chains originate from one sample sequenced in a study of shared clonotypes between healthy human individuals. Clones were sequenced by immunoSEQ multiplex PCR, and TCRdb holds only the in-frame ones, with some missing. The table shows roughly 300,000 clones, with around 79% occurring only once. Sample: memory CD4+ T cells sorted from blood. Subset specified: CD45RA-negative fraction. All receptors come from a young man in good health.

The chain is built from TRBV2 and TRBJ2-7; 10 nucleotides align to TRBD1. Per the germline V gene, CDR1 is SNHLY and CDR2 is FYNNEI. V gave up 6 bases and J gave up 2 bases; unmatched junction bases: 1. This CDR3 has 13 residues. CDR3 DNA sequence: TGTGCCAGCAGCGACAGGGGGCCCTACGAGCAGTACTTC. Translation gives CASSDRGPYEQYF.

V and J are TRBV19 and TRBJ1-2; D is perhaps TRBD1 (6 bases). CDR3 size: 14 residues. V was pared by 5 bases and J by 10 bases, with 20 bases between. Germline V CDR1 and CDR2: LNHDA, SQIVND (reference sequence). In DNA, the CDR3 is TGTGCCAGTAGTGGTTCAGGGGAACCGGTGGACTACACCTTC. Its protein product is CASSGSGEPVDYTF.

The chain combines TRBV5-1 with TRBJ2-3; TRBD2 matches at 13 bases. Germline V gives CDR1 SGHRS, CDR2 YFSETQ. J gave up 6 bases and V 4 bases, and 17 bases lay outside the gene matches. This CDR3 has 19 residues. CDR3 sequence reads: CASSTGHQGLAGSVDTQYF. The CDR3 coding sequence is TGCGCCAGCAGCACGGGACACCAGGGACTAGCGGGGTCCGTGGATACGCAGTATTTT.

This clone appeared a few times. The chain employs TRBV7-2 and TRBJ2-3; 14 bases line up with TRBD2. The CDR3 spans 18 residues. Germline loops: CDR1 SGHTA, CDR2 FQGNSA. V lost 0 bases, J lost 3 bases, and 5 bases stayed unmatched. The CDR3 here is CASSLAPRTSGRTDTQYF. CDR3 coding DNA: TGTGCCAGCAGCTTAGCGCCTAGGACTAGCGGGAGGACAGATACGCAGTATTTT.

Turning to this clone: A read error is possible here, since a much larger clone lies one base away. The rearrangement uses TRBV28 and TRBJ2-2; maybe TRBD1 (6 bases). Trimming removed 4 bases from V and 3 bases from J, with 6 bases in between. The germline CDR1 and CDR2 sequences are MDHEN and SYDVKM. The CDR3 sequence is 13 residues long. The CDR3 bases are TGTGCCAGCAGTTACAGGGACACCGGGGAGCTGTTTTTT. Translation: CASSYRDTGELFF.

The chain employs TRBV18 and TRBJ2-2; D may be TRBD2 (6 bases). Trimming cost V 3 bases and J 3 bases, with 11 bases left between them. The CDR3 is 15 amino acids. Germline CDR1 and CDR2: KGHSH and LQKENI. The CDR3 protein is CASSPRLVDTGELFF. The CDR3 DNA is TGTGCCAGCTCACCCCGACTAGTGGACACCGGGGAGCTGTTTTTT.

This chain joins TRBV7-2 and TRBJ2-2; D uncertain. The V gene's germline CDR1 is SGHTA and CDR2 FQGNSA. Trimming removed 5 bases from V and 1 base from J, with 8 bases in between. This CDR3 is 14 amino acids long. The CDR3 DNA reads TGTGCCAGCAGCCCCCGCAGGAACACCGGGGAGCTGTTTTTT. Translated, it gives CASSPRRNTGELFF.

The rearrangement links TRBV5-4 to TRBJ2-7; TRBD1 might be the D (6 bases). CDR3 length: 12 amino acids. V was clipped by 4 bases and J by 6 bases, with 11 bases between them. Germline V gene lookup returns CDR1 SGHNT and CDR2 YYREEE (reference sequence). The CDR3 is CASSVQGFEQYF. The DNA of the CDR3 is TGTGCCAGCAGCGTACAGGGTTTCGAGCAGTACTTC.

The rearrangement joins TRBV5-1 to TRBJ1-2; TRBD1 aligns across 12 bases. The germline gives CDR1 SGHRS, CDR2 YFSETQ. This CDR3 is 18 amino acids long. V dropped 1 base and J dropped 5; count of bases not matched to a gene: 12. In DNA, the CDR3 is TGCGCCAGCAGCTTGATCGGGACAGGGGGCTATGAAGGGTATGGCTACACCTTC. Protein product: CASSLIGTGGYEGYGYTF.

V gene TRBV6-5 combines with J gene TRBJ1-2; D is ambiguous. CDR1 MNHEY and CDR2 SVGAGI come from the germline V gene. V lost 6 bases and J lost 6, with 20 bases in between. CDR3 length equals 15 residues. In nucleotides, the CDR3 is TGTGCCAGCAGACTATCGAAGCCAGGTCGCCATGGCTACACCTTC. Translation gives CASRLSKPGRHGYTF.

In this sample, this clone turned up many times. V usage is TRBV4-3 and J usage is TRBJ2-1; 10 bases are a match to TRBD2. The CDR3 contains 15 residues. The V gene end was trimmed by 4 bases and the J gene end by 8 bases; junction bases not matched to a gene: 8. Germline V gene sequence: CDR1 LGHNA, CDR2 YSLEER. CDR3 nucleotides: TGCGCCAGCAGCCCTATAGCGGGAGGTATGCATGAGCAGTTCTTC. It translates to CASSPIAGGMHEQFF.

The V call is TRBV5-1, the J call TRBJ2-2; 14 positions match TRBD2. The CDR3 covers 16 residues. J gave up 9 bases and V 4 bases, and 8 bases lay outside the gene matches. Germline loops: CDR1 SGHRS, CDR2 YFSETQ. In DNA, the CDR3 is TGCGCCAGCAGCCCGAGACTAGCGGGAGGGCCCCGGGAGCTGTTTTTT. Protein: CASSPRLAGGPRELFF.

This clone is a singleton in its sample. J is TRBJ1-5 and V is TRBV28, with a possible D match to TRBD1 (6 bases). The CDR3 covers 15 residues. CDR1 is MDHEN, CDR2 SYDVKM, per germline. With 1 base removed from V and 7 bases from J, the gap between germline ends came to 14 bases. CDR3 loop: CASSLSTGSGQPQHF. The CDR3 region has the DNA TGTGCCAGCAGTTTATCCACAGGGTCAGGGCAGCCCCAGCATTTT.

The V call is TRBV5-1, the J call TRBJ2-7; the D is unclear. Germline V gene lookup returns CDR1 SGHRS and CDR2 YFSETQ. This CDR3 contains 13 residues. Trimming took off 4 bases at V and 3 bases at J, with 11 bases between the two ends. The CDR3 DNA reads TGCGCCAGCAGCGAATCGGGTCTCTACGAGCAGTACTTC. Amino acids: CASSESGLYEQYF.

The chain recombines TRBV6-1 with TRBJ1-1; no clear D gene. V was cut by 4 bases and J by 0 bases, with 9 bases left in between. The CDR3 has 14 amino acids. Germline CDR1 MNHNS, CDR2 SASEGT. As DNA, the CDR3 is TGTGCCAGCAGTGTACACAGCTTGAACACTGAAGCTTTCTTT. It specifies CASSVHSLNTEAFF.

The chain joins TRBV6-5 to TRBJ2-3, with 8 bases fitting TRBD1. In germline, CDR1 is MNHEY, CDR2 SVGAGI. This CDR3 comprises 12 residues. Unmatched junction bases numbered 2, after V lost 6 bases and J lost 6 bases. The CDR3 nucleotides read TGTGCCAGCAGGGACAGGGTTGATACGCAGTATTTT. Amino acid sequence: CASRDRVDTQYF.

The V and J genes are TRBV29-1 and TRBJ2-3, with D hard to call. V dropped 3 bases and J dropped 0 bases, with 7 bases sitting between them. Germline CDR1 and CDR2: SQVTM and ANQGSEA. The CDR3 extends over 13 amino acids. The CDR3 loop is CSVDSESTDTQYF. The DNA of the CDR3 is TGCAGCGTTGATTCAGAAAGCACAGATACGCAGTATTTT.